The clone carrying this TCR beta chain turned up a few times. What it binds is not known. The data derive from a study of T cell repertoires in cytomegalovirus infection. V lost 6 bases to trimming and J lost 5 bases; unmatched junction nucleotides: 11. This CDR3 contains 16 residues. Per the germline V gene, CDR1 is MDHEN and CDR2 is SYDVKM. One entry per CDR3 protein, called by TCRdb with MiXCR from the reads. The sample gives roughly 150,000 distinct CDR3 sequences, 23% of which show up once; roughly 9.7% is in the top ten. Study observations and caveats: The cumulative frequency of public TCR beta families distinguished individuals who carried CMV together with the relevant HLA. CMV-specific TCR beta clonotypes restricted by HLA-C were the ones dominating the ex vivo response.

Sequenced material: PBMCs. The chain recombines TRBV28 with TRBJ2-3, with 10 bases matching TRBD2. This TCR was recovered from a human donor in good health (CMV status not recorded). Some clones in this sample may be carry-over from other donors' samples. The CDR3 sequence is CASRIISGGSLDTQYF. The DNA of the CDR3 is TGTGCCAGCAGGATTATTAGCGGGGGGAGTTTAGATACGCAGTATTTT. Full variable domain (missing parts from reference TRBV28 and TRBJ2-3): DVKVTQSSRYLVKRTGEKVFLECVQDMDHENMFWYRQDPGLGLRLIYFSYDVKMKEKGDIPEGYSVSREKKERFSLILESASTNQTSMYLCASRIISGGSLDTQYFGPGTRLTVL.